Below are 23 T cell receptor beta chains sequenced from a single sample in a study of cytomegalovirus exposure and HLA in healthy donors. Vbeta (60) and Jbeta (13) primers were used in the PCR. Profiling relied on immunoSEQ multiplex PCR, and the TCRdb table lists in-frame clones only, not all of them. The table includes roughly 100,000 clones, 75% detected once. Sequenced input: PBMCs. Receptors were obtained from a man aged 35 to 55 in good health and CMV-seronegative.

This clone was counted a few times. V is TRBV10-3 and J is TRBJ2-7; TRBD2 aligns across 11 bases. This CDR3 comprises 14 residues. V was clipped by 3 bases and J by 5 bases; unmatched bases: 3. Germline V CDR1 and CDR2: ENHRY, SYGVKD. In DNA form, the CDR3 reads TGTGCCATCAGTGAACTAGCGGGAGTCGACGAGCAGTACTTC. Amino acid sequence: CAISELAGVDEQYF.

The CDR3 loop reads CASSLIGTRNPTDTQYF. CDR3 bases: TGTGCCAGCAGCTTAATCGGGACACGGAACCCCACAGATACGCAGTATTTT. The chain recombines TRBV7-3 with TRBJ2-3; weak D call: TRBD1 (6 bases). CDR1 is SGHTA, CDR2 FQGTGA, per germline. The CDR3 consists of 17 residues. Trimming cost V 1 base and J 2 bases, with 16 bases left between them.

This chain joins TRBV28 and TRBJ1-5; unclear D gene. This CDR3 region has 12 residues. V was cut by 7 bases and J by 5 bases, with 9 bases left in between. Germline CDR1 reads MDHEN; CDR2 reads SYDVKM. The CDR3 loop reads CASIGVHQPQHF. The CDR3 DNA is TGTGCCAGCATCGGGGTCCATCAGCCCCAGCATTTT.

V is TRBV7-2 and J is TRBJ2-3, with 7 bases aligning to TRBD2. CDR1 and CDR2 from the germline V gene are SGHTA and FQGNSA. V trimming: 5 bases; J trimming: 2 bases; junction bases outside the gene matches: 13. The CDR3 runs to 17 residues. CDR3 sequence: CASSGTTIGRATDTQYF. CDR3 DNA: TGTGCCAGCAGCGGGACGACAATTGGGAGGGCCACAGATACGCAGTATTTT.

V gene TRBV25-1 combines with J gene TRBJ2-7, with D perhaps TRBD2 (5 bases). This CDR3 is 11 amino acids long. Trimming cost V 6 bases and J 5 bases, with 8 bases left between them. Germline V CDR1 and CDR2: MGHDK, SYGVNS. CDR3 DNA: TGTGCCAGCAGCGGGATGGACGAGCAGTACTTC. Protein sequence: CASSGMDEQYF.

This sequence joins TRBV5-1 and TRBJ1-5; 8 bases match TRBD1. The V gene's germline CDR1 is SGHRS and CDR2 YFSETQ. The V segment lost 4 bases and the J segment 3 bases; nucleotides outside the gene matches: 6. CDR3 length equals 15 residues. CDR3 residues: CASSPTGENNQPQHF. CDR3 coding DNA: TGCGCCAGCAGCCCGACAGGGGAAAACAATCAGCCCCAGCATTTT.

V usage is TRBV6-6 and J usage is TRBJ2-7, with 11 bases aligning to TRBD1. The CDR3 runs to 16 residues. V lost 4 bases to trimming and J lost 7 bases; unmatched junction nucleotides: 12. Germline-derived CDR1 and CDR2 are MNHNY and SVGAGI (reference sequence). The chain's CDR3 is CASSSRGRDRGSEQYF. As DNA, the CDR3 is TGTGCCAGCAGTTCTAGGGGCCGGGACAGGGGGTCGGAGCAGTACTTC.

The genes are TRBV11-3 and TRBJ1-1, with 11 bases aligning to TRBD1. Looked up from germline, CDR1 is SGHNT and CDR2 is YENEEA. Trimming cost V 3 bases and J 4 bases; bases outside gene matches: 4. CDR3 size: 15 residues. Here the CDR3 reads CASSLTGTGGTEAFF. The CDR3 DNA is TGTGCCAGCAGCTTGACCGGGACAGGGGGCACTGAAGCTTTCTTT.

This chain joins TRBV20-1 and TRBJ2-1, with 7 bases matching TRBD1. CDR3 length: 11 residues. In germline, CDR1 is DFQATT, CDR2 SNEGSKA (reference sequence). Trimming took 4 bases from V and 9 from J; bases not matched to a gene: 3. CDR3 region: CSANRGAEQFF. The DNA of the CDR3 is TGCAGTGCTAACAGGGGTGCTGAGCAGTTCTTC.

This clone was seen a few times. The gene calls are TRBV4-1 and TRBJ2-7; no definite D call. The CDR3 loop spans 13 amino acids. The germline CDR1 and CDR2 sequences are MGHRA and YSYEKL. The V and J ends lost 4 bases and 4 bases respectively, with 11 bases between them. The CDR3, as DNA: TGCGCCAGCAGCCTCGGTCCCGTTTACGAGCAGTACTTC. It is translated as CASSLGPVYEQYF.

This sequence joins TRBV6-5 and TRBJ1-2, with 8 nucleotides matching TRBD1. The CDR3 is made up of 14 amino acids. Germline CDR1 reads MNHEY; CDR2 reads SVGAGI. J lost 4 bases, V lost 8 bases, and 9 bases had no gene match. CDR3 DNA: TGTGCCAGCCTCCGGGACAGGAAAGCCTATGGCTACACCTTC. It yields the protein CASLRDRKAYGYTF.

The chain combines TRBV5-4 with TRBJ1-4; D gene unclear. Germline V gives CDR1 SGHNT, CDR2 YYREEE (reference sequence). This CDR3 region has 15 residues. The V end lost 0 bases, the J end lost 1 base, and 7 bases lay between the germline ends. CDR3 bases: TGTGCCAGCAGCTTGGGTGGAGTAACTAATGAAAAACTGTTTTTT. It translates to CASSLGGVTNEKLFF.

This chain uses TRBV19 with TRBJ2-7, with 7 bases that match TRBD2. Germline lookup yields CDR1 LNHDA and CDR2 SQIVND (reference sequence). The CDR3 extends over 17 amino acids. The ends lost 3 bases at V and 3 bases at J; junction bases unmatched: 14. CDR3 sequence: CASSILLAPRGGYEQYF. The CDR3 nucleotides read TGTGCCAGTAGTATTCTACTAGCGCCGAGAGGAGGCTACGAGCAGTACTTC.

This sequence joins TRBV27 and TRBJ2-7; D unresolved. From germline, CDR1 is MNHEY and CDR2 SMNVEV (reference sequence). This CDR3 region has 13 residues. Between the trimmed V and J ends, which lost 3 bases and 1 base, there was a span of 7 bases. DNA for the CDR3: TGTGCCAGCAGTTTGGGCCTTTCCTACGAGCAGTACTTC. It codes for CASSLGLSYEQYF.

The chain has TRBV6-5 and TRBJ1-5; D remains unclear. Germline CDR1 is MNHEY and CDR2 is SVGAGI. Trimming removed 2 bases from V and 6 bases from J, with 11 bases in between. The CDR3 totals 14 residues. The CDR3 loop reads CASSYASGVQPQHF. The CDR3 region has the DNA TGTGCCAGCAGTTACGCCTCGGGAGTTCAGCCCCAGCATTTT.

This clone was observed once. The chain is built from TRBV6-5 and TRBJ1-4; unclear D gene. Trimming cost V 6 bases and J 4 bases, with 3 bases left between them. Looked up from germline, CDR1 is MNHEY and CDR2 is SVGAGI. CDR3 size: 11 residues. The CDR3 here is CASRSNEKLFF. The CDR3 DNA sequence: TGTGCCAGCAGGAGTAATGAAAAACTGTTTTTT.

CDR3 sequence (DNA): TGTGCCAGCGGGGGGGTTCAGCCCCAGCATTTT. Amino acid sequence: CASGGVQPQHF. The chain has TRBV28 and TRBJ1-5; D perhaps matches TRBD1 (5 bases). The CDR3 has 11 residues. The V gene lost 8 bases and the J gene lost 6 bases, with 8 bases spanning the gap. Germline CDR1 and CDR2: MDHEN and SYDVKM.

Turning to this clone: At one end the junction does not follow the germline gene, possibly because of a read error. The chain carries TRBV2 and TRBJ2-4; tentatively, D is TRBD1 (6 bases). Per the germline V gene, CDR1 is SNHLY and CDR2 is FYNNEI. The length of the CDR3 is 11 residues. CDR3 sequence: CVSHLQGIQYF. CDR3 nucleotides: TGTGTCAGCCACCTACAGGGTATTCAGTACTTC.

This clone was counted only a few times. The CDR3 DNA follows: TGTGCCAGCAGCGTGGGACTAGCGGGTCGTATGGGTCTCGAGCAGTACTTC. This codes for CASSVGLAGRMGLEQYF. The V and J genes are TRBV7-2 and TRBJ2-5; 12 bases are a match to TRBD2. The assigned J gene may be wrong: the sequence end matches TRBJ2-7 better. Germline V gene data show CDR1 as SGHTA and CDR2 as FQGNSA. The CDR3 extends over 17 amino acids.

CDR3 region: CASSETPGQNYGYTF. CDR3 DNA sequence: TGTGCCAGCAGTGAAACCCCGGGACAGAACTATGGCTACACCTTC. V usage is TRBV6-1 and J usage is TRBJ1-2, with 7 bases fitting TRBD1. CDR3 size: 15 residues. Looked up from germline, CDR1 is MNHNS and CDR2 is SASEGT. V lost 2 bases, J lost 2 bases, and 5 bases stayed unmatched.

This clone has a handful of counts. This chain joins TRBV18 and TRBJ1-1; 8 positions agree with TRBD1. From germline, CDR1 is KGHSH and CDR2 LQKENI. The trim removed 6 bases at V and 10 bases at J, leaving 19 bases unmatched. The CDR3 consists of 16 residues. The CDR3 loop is CASSPQGAVKEEGAFF. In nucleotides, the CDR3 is TGTGCCAGCTCCCCTCAGGGGGCGGTAAAAGAGGAAGGAGCTTTCTTT.

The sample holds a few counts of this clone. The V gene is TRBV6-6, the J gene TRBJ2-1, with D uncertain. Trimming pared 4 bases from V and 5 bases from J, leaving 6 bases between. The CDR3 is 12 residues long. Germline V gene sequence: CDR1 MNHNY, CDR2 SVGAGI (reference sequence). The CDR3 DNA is TGTGCCAGCAGTTGGCACGACAATGAGCAGTTCTTC. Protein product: CASSWHDNEQFF.

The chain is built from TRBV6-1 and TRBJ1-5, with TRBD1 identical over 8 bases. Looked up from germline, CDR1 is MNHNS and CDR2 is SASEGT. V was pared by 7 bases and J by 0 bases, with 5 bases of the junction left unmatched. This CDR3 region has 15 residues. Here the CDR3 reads CASTSTGVSNQPQHF. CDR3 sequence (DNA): TGTGCCAGCACATCGACAGGGGTTAGCAATCAGCCCCAGCATTTT.